The text below deals with one TCR beta chain. Original analysis: The authors estimated nucleated cell counts from reference gene primer amplification. Clones were sequenced by immunoSEQ multiplex PCR, and TCRdb holds only the in-frame ones, with some missing. The V and J calls and clone size come from that table; D and trimming were worked out from the DNA. Here the sample spans under 250,000 clones, more than 65% being singletons. The record originates from a study of blood T cell repertoires in COVID-19. Study-level background: Acute and convalescent COVID-19 specimens originated in the United States, Italy and Spain.

V lost 3 bases to trimming and J lost 2 bases; unmatched junction nucleotides: 2. Germline V gene data show CDR1 as MNHEY and CDR2 as SMNVEV (reference sequence). This CDR3 is built from 14 residues. The receptor comes from a man aged 45-65 years with active or convalescent COVID-19. V is TRBV27 and J is TRBJ2-3; 7 nucleotides line up with TRBD2. The specimen was peripheral blood. CDR3 coding DNA: TGTGCCAGCAGTTTGACTAGCCACACAGATACGCAGTATTTT. This gives the protein CASSLTSHTDTQYF.